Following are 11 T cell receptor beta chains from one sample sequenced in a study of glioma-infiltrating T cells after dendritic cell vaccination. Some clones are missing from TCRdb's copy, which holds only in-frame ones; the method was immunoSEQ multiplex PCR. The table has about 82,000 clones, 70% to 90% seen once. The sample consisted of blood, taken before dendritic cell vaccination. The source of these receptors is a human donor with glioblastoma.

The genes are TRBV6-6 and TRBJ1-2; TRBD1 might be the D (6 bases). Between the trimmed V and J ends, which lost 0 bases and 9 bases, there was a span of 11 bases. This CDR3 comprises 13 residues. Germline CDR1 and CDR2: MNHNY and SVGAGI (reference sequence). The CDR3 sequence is CASSYSGGGSYTF. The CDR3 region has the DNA TGTGCCAGCAGTTACTCAGGGGGGGGGAGCTACACCTTC.

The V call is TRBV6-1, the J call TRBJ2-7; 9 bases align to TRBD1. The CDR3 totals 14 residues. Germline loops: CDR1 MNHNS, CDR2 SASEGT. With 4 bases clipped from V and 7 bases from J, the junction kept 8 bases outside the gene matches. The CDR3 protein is CASSASGTGKEQYF. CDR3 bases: TGTGCCAGCAGTGCCTCCGGGACAGGGAAGGAGCAGTACTTC.

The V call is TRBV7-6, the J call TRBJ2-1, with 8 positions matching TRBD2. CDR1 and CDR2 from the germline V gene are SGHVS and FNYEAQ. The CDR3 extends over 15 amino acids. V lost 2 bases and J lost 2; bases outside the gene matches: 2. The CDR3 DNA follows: TGTGCCAGCAGCTTATTAGCGGGACCCTACAATGAGCAGTTCTTC. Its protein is CASSLLAGPYNEQFF.

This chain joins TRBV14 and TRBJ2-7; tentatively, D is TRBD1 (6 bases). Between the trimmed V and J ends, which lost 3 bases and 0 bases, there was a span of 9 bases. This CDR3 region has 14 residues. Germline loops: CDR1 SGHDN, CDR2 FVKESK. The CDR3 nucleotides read TGTGCCAGCAGCCACTGGACAGTCTCCTACGAGCAGTACTTC. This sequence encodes CASSHWTVSYEQYF.

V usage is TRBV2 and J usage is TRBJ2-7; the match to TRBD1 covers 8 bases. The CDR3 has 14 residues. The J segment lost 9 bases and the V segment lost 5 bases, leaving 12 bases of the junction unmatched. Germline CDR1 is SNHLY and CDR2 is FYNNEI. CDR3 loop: CASSTGQGLSVQYF. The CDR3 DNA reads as TGTGCCAGCAGTACAGGACAGGGCCTTTCTGTGCAGTACTTC. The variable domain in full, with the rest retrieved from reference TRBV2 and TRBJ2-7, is EPEVTQTPSHQVTQMGQEVILRCVPISNHLYFYWYRQILGQKVEFLVSFYNNEISEKSEIFDDQFSVERPDGSNFTLKIRSTKLEDSAMYFCASSTGQGLSVQYFGPGTRLTVT.

The CDR3 DNA reads TGTGCCAGCAGTTACGGTCCGGACAGCCCTTATGGCTACACCTTC. It is translated as CASSYGPDSPYGYTF. The V gene is TRBV6-6, the J gene TRBJ1-2, with TRBD1 as a possible D gene (6 bases). Germline CDR1 and CDR2: MNHNY and SVGAGI (reference sequence). The CDR3 has 15 amino acids. Trimming pared 2 bases from V and 5 bases from J, leaving 15 bases between.

The CDR3 loop is CASSLAGGFNEKLFF. CDR3 DNA: TGTGCCAGCAGCCTGGCAGGGGGGTTTAATGAAAAACTGTTTTTT. V and J are TRBV5-4 and TRBJ1-4; 7 bases line up with TRBD1. This CDR3 comprises 15 residues. J gave up 4 bases and V 4 bases, and 7 bases lay outside the gene matches. The germline CDR1 and CDR2 sequences are SGHNT and YYREEE (reference sequence).

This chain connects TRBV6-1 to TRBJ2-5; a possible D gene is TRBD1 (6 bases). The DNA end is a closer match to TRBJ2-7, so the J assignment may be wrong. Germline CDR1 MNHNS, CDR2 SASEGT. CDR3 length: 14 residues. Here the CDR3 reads CASRGRGKGYEQYF. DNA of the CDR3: TGTGCCAGCAGGGGCAGGGGAAAAGGCTACGAGCAGTACTTC.

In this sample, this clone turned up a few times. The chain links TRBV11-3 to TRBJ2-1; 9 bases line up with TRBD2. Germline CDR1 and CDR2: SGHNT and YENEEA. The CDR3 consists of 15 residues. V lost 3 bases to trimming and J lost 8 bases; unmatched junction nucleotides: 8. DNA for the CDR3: TGTGCCAGCAGCTTGGGCGGGAGGGCCCGAGATGAGCAGTTCTTC. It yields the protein CASSLGGRARDEQFF.

CDR3 sequence: CASSWGEANEKLFF. CDR3 sequence (DNA): TGTGCCAGCAGTTGGGGGGAGGCTAATGAAAAACTGTTTTTT. The chain is built from TRBV2 and TRBJ1-4; a weak D match, TRBD1 (5 bases). V dropped 5 bases and J dropped 3 bases, with 10 bases sitting between them. CDR1 and CDR2 (germline): SNHLY, FYNNEI. The CDR3 runs to 14 residues. Complete variable domain (other parts from reference TRBV2 and TRBJ1-4): EPEVTQTPSHQVTQMGQEVILRCVPISNHLYFYWYRQILGQKVEFLVSFYNNEISEKSEIFDDQFSVERPDGSNFTLKIRSTKLEDSAMYFCASSWGEANEKLFFGSGTQLSVL.

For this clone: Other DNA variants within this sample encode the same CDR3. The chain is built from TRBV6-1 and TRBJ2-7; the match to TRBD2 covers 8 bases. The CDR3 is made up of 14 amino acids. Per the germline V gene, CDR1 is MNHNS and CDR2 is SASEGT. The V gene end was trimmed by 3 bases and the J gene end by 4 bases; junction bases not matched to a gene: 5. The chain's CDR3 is CASSDTGGPYEQYF. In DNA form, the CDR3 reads TGTGCCAGCAGTGACACGGGAGGGCCTTACGAGCAGTACTTC.